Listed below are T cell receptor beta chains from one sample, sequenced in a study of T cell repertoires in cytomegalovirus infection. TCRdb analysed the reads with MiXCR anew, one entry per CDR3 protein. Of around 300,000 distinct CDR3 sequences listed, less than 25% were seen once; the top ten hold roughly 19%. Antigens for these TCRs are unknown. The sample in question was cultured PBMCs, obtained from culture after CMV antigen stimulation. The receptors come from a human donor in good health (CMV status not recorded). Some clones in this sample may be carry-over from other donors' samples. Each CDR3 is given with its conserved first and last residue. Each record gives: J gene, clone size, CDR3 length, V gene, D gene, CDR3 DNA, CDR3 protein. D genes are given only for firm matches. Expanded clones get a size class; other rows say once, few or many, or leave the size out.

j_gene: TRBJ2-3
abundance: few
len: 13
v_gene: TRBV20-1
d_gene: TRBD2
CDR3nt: TGCAGTGCTATAGCGGGAGGGTTGGATACGCAGTATTTT
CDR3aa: CSAIAGGLDTQYF

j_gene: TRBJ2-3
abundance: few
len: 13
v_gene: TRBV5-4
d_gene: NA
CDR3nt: TGTGCCAGCAGCAATAGGGGGAGTCTCACGCAGTATTTT
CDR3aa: CASSNRGSLTQYF

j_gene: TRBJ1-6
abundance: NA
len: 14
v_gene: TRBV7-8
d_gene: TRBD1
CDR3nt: TGTGCCAGCAGCGCTACAGGGGGCCGATCACCCCTCCACTTT
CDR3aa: CASSATGGRSPLHF

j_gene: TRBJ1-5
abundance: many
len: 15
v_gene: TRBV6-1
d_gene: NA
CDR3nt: TGTGCCAGCAGTGAAGGGAGAACAGACAATCAGCCCCAGCATTTT
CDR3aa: CASSEGRTDNQPQHF

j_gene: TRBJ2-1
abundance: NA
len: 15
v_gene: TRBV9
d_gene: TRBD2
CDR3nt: TGTGCCAGCAGCGTCACTAGCGGTCTCTACAATGAGCAGTTCTTC
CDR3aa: CASSVTSGLYNEQFF

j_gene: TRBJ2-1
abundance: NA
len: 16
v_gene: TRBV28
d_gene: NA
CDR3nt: TGTGCCAGCAGTTTCCTAACTGGAGTCTCCTACAATGAGCAGTTCTTC
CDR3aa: CASSFLTGVSYNEQFF

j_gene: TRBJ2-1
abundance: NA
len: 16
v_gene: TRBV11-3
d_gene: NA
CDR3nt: TGTGCCAGCAGCTTAGAAAGGGGGAGCTCCTACAATGAGCAGTTCTTC
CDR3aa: CASSLERGSSYNEQFF

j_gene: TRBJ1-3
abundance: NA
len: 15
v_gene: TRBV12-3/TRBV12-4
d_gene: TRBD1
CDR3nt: TGTGCCAGCAGTGGCCGGACAGGGGGCGGAAACACCATATATTTT
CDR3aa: CASSGRTGGGNTIYF

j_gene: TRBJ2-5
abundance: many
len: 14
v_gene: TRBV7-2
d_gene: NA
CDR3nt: TGTGCCAGCAGCCGGTGGGGGGGGCAGGAGACCCAGTACTTC
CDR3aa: CASSRWGGQETQYF

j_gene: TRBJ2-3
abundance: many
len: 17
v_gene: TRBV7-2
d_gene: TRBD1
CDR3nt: TGTGCCAGCAGCTTTTGGACAGGGCCGCTTAACACAGATACGCAGTATTTT
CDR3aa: CASSFWTGPLNTDTQYF

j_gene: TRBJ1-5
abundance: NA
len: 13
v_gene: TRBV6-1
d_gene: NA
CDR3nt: TGTGCTGGGTCCGTGGGGAGCAATCAGCCCCAGCATTTT
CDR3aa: CAGSVGSNQPQHF

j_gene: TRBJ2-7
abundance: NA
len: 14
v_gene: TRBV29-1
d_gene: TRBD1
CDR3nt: TGCAGCGTTGAGACGGGACAGGGGGGCTACGAGCAGTACTTC
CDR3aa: CSVETGQGGYEQYF

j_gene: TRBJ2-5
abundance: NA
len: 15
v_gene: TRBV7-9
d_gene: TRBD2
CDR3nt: TGTGCCAGCAGCCCCAGGACTAGCGGCCAAGAGACCCAGTACTTC
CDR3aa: CASSPRTSGQETQYF

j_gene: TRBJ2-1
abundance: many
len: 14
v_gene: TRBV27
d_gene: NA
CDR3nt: TGTGCCAGCAGTTTATTCCAGGGCTACAATGAGCAGTTCTTC
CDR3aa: CASSLFQGYNEQFF

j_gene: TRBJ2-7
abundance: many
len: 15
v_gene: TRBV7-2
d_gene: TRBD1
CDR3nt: TGTGCCAGCAGCTCTCAGGGGGCTTATAACTCCGAGCAGTACTTC
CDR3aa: CASSSQGAYNSEQYF

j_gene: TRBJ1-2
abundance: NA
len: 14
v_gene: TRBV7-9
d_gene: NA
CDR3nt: TGTGCCAGCAGCTTAGCACTTGGGGTTAATGGCTACACCTTC
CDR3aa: CASSLALGVNGYTF

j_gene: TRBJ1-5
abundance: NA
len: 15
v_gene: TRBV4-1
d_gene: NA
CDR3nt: TGCGCCAGCAGGTCTTATGCGGATAGCAATCAGCCCCAGCATTTT
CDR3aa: CASRSYADSNQPQHF

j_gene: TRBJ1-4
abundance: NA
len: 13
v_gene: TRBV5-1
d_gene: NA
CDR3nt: TGCGCCAGCAGCCCTTACACCGAGGAAAAACTGTTTTTT
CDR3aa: CASSPYTEEKLFF

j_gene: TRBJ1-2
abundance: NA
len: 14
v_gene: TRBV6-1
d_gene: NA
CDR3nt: TGTGCCAGCAGTTATATGGGGGCCGGCTATGGCTACACCTTC
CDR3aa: CASSYMGAGYGYTF

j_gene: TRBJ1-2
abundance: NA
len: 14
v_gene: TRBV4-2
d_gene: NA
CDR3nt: TGTGCCAGCAGCCAAGATGTCCGGGCCGAGGGCTACACCTTC
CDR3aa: CASSQDVRAEGYTF

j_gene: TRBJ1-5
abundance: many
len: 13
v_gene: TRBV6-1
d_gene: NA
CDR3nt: TGTGCCAGCACGTATCAGGCTAATCAGCCCCAGCATTTT
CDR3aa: CASTYQANQPQHF

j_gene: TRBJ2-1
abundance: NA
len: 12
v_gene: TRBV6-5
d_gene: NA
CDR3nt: TGTGCCAGCAGGGATACTAGGGGTGAGCAGTTCTTC
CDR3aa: CASRDTRGEQFF

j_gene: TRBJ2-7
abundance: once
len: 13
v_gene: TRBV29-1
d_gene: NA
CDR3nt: TGCAGCGTTTACCAGGGTAGCTCCTACGAGCAGTACTTC
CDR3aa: CSVYQGSSYEQYF

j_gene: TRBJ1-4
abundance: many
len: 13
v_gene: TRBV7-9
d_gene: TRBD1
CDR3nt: TGTGCCAGCAGCTCAGGGGGCGATGAAAAACTGTTTTTT
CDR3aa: CASSSGGDEKLFF

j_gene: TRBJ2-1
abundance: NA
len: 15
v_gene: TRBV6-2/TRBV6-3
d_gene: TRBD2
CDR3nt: TGTGCCAGCAGGGGTGCGGGACTAACCTACAATGAGCAGTTCTTC
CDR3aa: CASRGAGLTYNEQFF

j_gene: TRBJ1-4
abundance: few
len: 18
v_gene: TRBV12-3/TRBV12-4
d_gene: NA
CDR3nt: TGTGCCAGCAGTTTTGTCCTCAGGGCGGGCGCAACTAATGAAAAACTGTTTTTT
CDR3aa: CASSFVLRAGATNEKLFF

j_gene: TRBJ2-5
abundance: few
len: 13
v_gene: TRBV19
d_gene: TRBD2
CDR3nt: TGTGCCAGTAGTACCCAGCGGGGAGTGGCCCAGTACTTC
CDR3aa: CASSTQRGVAQYF

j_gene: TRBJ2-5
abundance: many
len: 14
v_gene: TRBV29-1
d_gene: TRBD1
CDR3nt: TGCAGCGTTAAACAGGGGGTTTTTTGGGAGACCCAGTACTTC
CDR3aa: CSVKQGVFWETQYF

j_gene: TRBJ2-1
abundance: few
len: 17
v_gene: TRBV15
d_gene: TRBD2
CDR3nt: TGTGCCACCAGCAGAGATAGGGGACTAGGGTCCTACAATGAGCAGTTCTTC
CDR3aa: CATSRDRGLGSYNEQFF

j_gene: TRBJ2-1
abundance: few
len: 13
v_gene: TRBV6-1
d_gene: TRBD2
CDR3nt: TGTGCCAGCAGTTTTCCGGGAGGCAATGAGCAGTTCTTC
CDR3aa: CASSFPGGNEQFF

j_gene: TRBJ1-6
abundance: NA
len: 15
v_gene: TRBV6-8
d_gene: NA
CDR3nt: TGTGCCAGCAGTTACTCGAGGGTTGACGCTTCACCCCTCCACTTT
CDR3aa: CASSYSRVDASPLHF

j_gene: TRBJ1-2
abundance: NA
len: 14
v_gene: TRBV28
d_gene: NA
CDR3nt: TGTGCCAGCAGTTTAAAGGGATATAACTATGGCTACACCTTC
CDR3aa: CASSLKGYNYGYTF

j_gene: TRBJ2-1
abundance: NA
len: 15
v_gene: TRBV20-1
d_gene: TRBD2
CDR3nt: TGCAGTGCCCCCCGACTAGCGGGAGGGTACAATGAGCAGTTCTTC
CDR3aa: CSAPRLAGGYNEQFF

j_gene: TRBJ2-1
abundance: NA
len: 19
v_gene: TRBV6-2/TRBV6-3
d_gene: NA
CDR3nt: TGTGCCAGCAGTTACTCGACGGCTGCCTGGACTGGTTACTACAATGAGCAGTTCTTC
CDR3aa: CASSYSTAAWTGYYNEQFF

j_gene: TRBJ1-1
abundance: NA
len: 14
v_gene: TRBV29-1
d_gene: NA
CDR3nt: TGCAGCGCTCGGGTAAATTCCATGAACACTGAAGCTTTCTTT
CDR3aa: CSARVNSMNTEAFF

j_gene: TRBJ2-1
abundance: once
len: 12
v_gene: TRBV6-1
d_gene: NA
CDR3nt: TGTGCCAGCAGTGAAGCGCAGCATGAGCAGTTCTTC
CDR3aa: CASSEAQHEQFF

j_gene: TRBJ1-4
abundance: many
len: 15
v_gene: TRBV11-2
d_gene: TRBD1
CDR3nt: TGTGCCAGCAGTCGAACTCCCAGGGGGCGCGAAAAACTGTTTTTT
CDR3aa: CASSRTPRGREKLFF

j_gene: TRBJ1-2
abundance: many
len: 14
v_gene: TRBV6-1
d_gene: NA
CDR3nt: TGTGCCAGCAGTCCCGGGGGAACAAGACTGTCATGGACCTTC
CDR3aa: CASSPGGTRLSWTF

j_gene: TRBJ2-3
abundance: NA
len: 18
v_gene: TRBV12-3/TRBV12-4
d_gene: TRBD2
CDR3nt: TGTGCCAGCAGTTCCGGGACTAGCGGGAGCCGTATCGGCGATACGCAGTATTTT
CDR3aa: CASSSGTSGSRIGDTQYF

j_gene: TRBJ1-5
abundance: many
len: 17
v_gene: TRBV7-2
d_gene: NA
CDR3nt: TGTGCCAGCAGCTTAGTGGCGGACCCTGGATGGAATCAGCCCCAGCATTTT
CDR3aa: CASSLVADPGWNQPQHF

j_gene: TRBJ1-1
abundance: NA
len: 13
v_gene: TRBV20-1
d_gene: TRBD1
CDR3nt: TGCAGTGCTAGAAAGACAGGGACCACTGAAGCTTTCTTT
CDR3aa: CSARKTGTTEAFF

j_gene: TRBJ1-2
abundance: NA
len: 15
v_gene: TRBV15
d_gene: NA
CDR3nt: TGTGCCACCACCGAGACGGGGTCGGTGATTAATGGCTACACCTTC
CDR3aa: CATTETGSVINGYTF

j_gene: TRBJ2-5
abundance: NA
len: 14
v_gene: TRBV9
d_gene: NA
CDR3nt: TGTGCCAGCAGCCCGCCCTGGGGTGAAGAGACCCAGTACTTC
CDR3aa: CASSPPWGEETQYF

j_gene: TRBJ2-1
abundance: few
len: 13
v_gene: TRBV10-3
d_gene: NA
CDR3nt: TGTGCCATCAGTGACAGGGGGGTCAATGAGCAGTTCTTC
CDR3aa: CAISDRGVNEQFF